One sample yielded the 22 T cell receptor beta chains listed below, sequenced in a study of pediatric ulcerative colitis. The data were produced by immunoSEQ multiplex PCR, yet TCRdb's version contains in-frame clones alone and is incomplete. This sample yields tens of thousands of clones, of which around 86% are seen a single time; roughly 1.5% belongs to the top ten. The source material was blood. The receptors shown here come from a boy younger than 18 who was a control in a study of pediatric ulcerative colitis.

This chain uses TRBV10-3 with TRBJ2-7; 11 bases match TRBD2. CDR1 and CDR2 from the germline V gene are ENHRY and SYGVKD. V was clipped by 3 bases and J by 0 bases; unmatched bases: 4. The CDR3 runs 16 residues. The CDR3 sequence is CAISDPGTSGSYEQYF. The CDR3 DNA follows: TGTGCCATCAGTGACCCCGGGACTAGCGGCTCCTACGAGCAGTACTTC.

V gene TRBV4-3 combines with J gene TRBJ1-1; TRBD1 might be the D (6 bases). The CDR3 totals 15 residues. Germline lookup yields CDR1 LGHNA and CDR2 YSLEER. Trimming removed 0 bases at V and 11 bases at J, with 19 bases between. This CDR3 reads CASSQDLGLGARAFF. The CDR3 nucleotides are TGCGCCAGCAGCCAAGATCTGGGTTTGGGGGCTCGGGCTTTCTTT.

The V and J genes are TRBV7-9 and TRBJ2-2; possibly TRBD2 for D (5 bases). The CDR3 consists of 12 residues. Germline V gives CDR1 SEHNR, CDR2 FQNEAQ (reference sequence). V was trimmed by 3 bases and J by 6 bases, leaving 5 bases between them. CDR3 residues: CASSLRAGELFF. As DNA, the CDR3 is TGTGCCAGCAGCTTGAGGGCCGGGGAGCTGTTTTTT.

The rearrangement uses TRBV5-1 and TRBJ2-1, with TRBD2 identical over 9 bases. The CDR3 has 15 residues. Germline CDR1 and CDR2: SGHRS and YFSETQ. The V segment lost 0 bases and the J segment 5 bases; nucleotides outside the gene matches: 3. The CDR3 loop is CASSLEAGGHNEQFF. The CDR3 nucleotides read TGCGCCAGCAGCTTGGAGGCGGGGGGGCACAATGAGCAGTTCTTC.

With regard to this clone: Within the sample, other DNA sequences also encode this same CDR3. This chain links TRBV27 with TRBJ1-6, with D possibly matching TRBD1 (6 bases). The CDR3 has 15 residues. V was shortened by 6 bases and J by 7 bases, with 16 bases between the two germline ends. Germline lookup yields CDR1 MNHEY and CDR2 SMNVEV (reference sequence). CDR3 nucleotide sequence: TGTGCCAGCAGCTCAACAGGGTCGGGGAATTCACCCCTCCACTTT. As protein: CASSSTGSGNSPLHF.

The gene calls are TRBV4-2 and TRBJ2-1; TRBD2 matches at 7 bases. Germline V CDR1 and CDR2: LGHNA, YNFKEQ. J gave up 6 bases and V 1 base, and 6 bases lay outside the gene matches. The CDR3 runs to 15 residues. CDR3 sequence: CASSQGPSGGNEQFF. The CDR3, as DNA: TGTGCCAGCAGCCAAGGCCCTAGCGGTGGCAATGAGCAGTTCTTC.

The CDR3 region has the DNA TGTGCCAGCAGCTTCACTTCCTACGAGCAGTACTTC. Translated: CASSFTSYEQYF. The chain is built from TRBV7-9 and TRBJ2-7; D is undetermined. The CDR3 contains 12 residues. Trimming cost V 3 bases and J 1 base, with 4 bases left between them. Germline CDR1 reads SEHNR; CDR2 reads FQNEAQ (reference sequence).

This rearrangement joins TRBV27 to TRBJ2-4; a weak D match, TRBD2 (7 bases). This CDR3 has 15 amino acids. Germline CDR1 reads MNHEY; CDR2 reads SMNVEV (reference sequence). V was clipped by 5 bases and J by 7 bases, with 18 bases between them. Here the CDR3 reads CASSRQAGLLNIQYF. The CDR3 DNA is TGTGCCAGCAGTCGACAGGCGGGACTACTTAACATTCAGTACTTC.

The chain joins TRBV6-5 to TRBJ1-2, with 8 bases that match TRBD1. CDR3 length: 13 residues. Germline lookup yields CDR1 MNHEY and CDR2 SVGAGI. The V and J ends lost 2 bases and 6 bases, in that order; junction bases with no gene match: 2. The CDR3 protein is CASSYDRGHGYTF. In DNA form, the CDR3 reads TGTGCCAGCAGTTACGACAGGGGTCATGGCTACACCTTC.

V gene TRBV4-1 combines with J gene TRBJ1-1, with D possibly being TRBD1 (5 bases). The CDR3 is made up of 15 amino acids. V was cut by 4 bases and J by 3 bases, with 15 bases left in between. Germline values: CDR1 MGHRA, CDR2 YSYEKL. The chain's CDR3 is CASSPSGGMDTEAFF. The CDR3 region has the DNA TGCGCCAGCAGCCCTTCGGGGGGGATGGACACTGAAGCTTTCTTT.

Concerning this clone: One end of the junction fails to match germline, which may point to a read error. The chain is built from TRBV5-6 and TRBJ1-1; D is uncertain. This CDR3 is built from 13 residues. Germline assignment: CDR1 SGHDT and CDR2 YYEEEE. CDR3 DNA: TGTGCCAGCAGTTTGGCGGTGAACACTGAAGCTTTCTTT. This codes for CASSLAVNTEAFF.

This clone was seen just once. This rearrangement joins TRBV15 to TRBJ2-1, with D unclear. V was cut by 0 bases and J by 8 bases, with 8 bases left in between. CDR1 LNHNV and CDR2 YYDKDF come from the germline V gene (reference sequence). The CDR3 sequence is 13 residues long. CDR3 loop: CATSRDPGYEQFF. The CDR3 DNA sequence: TGTGCCACCAGCAGAGATCCCGGATATGAGCAGTTCTTC. Full variable domain (remainder filled in from reference TRBV15 and TRBJ2-1): DAMVIQNPRYQVTQFGKPVTLSCSQTLNHNVMYWYQQKSSQAPKLLFHYYDKDFNNEADTPDNFQSRRPNTSFCFLDIRSPGLGDTAMYLCATSRDPGYEQFFGPGTRLTVL.

The gene calls are TRBV23-1 and TRBJ2-6, with TRBD1 identical over 7 bases. TRBV23-1 is given ORF status, its function remaining uncertain. This CDR3 region has 20 residues. V shed 1 base, J shed 0 bases, and the junction held 12 bases outside the gene matches. This CDR3 reads CASSQFPNRGQVSGANVLTF. The CDR3 DNA sequence: TGCGCCAGCAGTCAATTCCCGAACAGGGGACAAGTCTCTGGGGCCAACGTCCTGACTTTC.

This chain connects TRBV30 to TRBJ1-2; 7 nucleotides align to TRBD1. Germline assignment: CDR1 GTSNPN and CDR2 SVGIG (reference sequence). The CDR3 length is 13 residues. V lost 2 bases, J lost 6 bases, and 6 bases stayed unmatched. CDR3 bases: TGTGCCTGGAGTACAGGGGATCGTGATGGCTACACCTTC. This sequence encodes CAWSTGDRDGYTF. Full variable domain (missing parts from reference TRBV30 and TRBJ1-2): SQTIHQWPATLVQPVGSPLSLECTVEGTSNPNLYWYRQAAGRGLQLLFYSVGIGQISSEVPQNLSASRPQDRQFILSSKKLLLSDSGFYLCAWSTGDRDGYTFGSGTRLTVV.

This chain links TRBV6-5 with TRBJ2-2, with TRBD1 as a possible D gene (6 bases). Germline loops: CDR1 MNHEY, CDR2 SVGAGI. Trimming shortened V by 8 bases and J by 0 bases, and 13 bases separated the two germline ends. This CDR3 spans 15 amino acids. The CDR3 DNA reads TGTGCCAGCTCGTCAAGGACAGCGAACACCGGGGAGCTGTTTTTT. Its protein product is CASSSRTANTGELFF.

The chain joins TRBV10-3 to TRBJ1-3; D remains ambiguous. Germline V gives CDR1 ENHRY, CDR2 SYGVKD. V was pared by 2 bases and J by 0 bases, with 8 bases between. The CDR3 loop spans 15 amino acids. CDR3 protein: CAISEVPASGNTIYF. In DNA form, the CDR3 reads TGTGCCATCAGTGAGGTTCCAGCCTCTGGAAACACCATATATTTT.

V is TRBV19 and J is TRBJ2-7; no reliable D call. The V gene lost 3 bases and the J gene lost 2 bases, with 11 bases spanning the gap. Germline lookup yields CDR1 LNHDA and CDR2 SQIVND (reference sequence). This CDR3 contains 14 residues. DNA of the CDR3: TGTGCCAGTAGTATCAATGTGATCACCTACGAGCAGTACTTC. Encoded protein: CASSINVITYEQYF.

V gene TRBV9 combines with J gene TRBJ2-5; 7 nucleotides align to TRBD1. CDR1 is SGDLS, CDR2 YYNGEE, per germline. The CDR3 spans 15 residues. Trimming removed 4 bases from V and 5 bases from J; junction bases left unmatched: 11. CDR3 residues: CASSPRDRVIETQYF. The CDR3 DNA reads TGTGCCAGCAGCCCCCGGGACAGAGTCATTGAGACCCAGTACTTC.

The genes are TRBV9 and TRBJ2-3; 10 nucleotides line up with TRBD1. V gave up 4 bases and J gave up 6 bases; unmatched junction bases: 11. There are 16 residues in the CDR3. Per the germline V gene, CDR1 is SGDLS and CDR2 is YYNGEE. CDR3 protein: CASSLTGTGVTDTQYF. CDR3 bases: TGTGCCAGCAGCCTTACCGGGACAGGGGTTACCGATACGCAGTATTTT.

This clone came up a few times. The chain recombines TRBV6-5 with TRBJ1-1; no clear D gene. CDR1 is MNHEY and CDR2 is SVGAGI in the germline V gene. V was trimmed by 0 bases and J by 7 bases, leaving 9 bases between them. This CDR3 comprises 13 residues. The DNA for the CDR3 is TGTGCCAGCAGTTACTCCCATGCCGGTGAAGCTTTCTTT. This codes for CASSYSHAGEAFF.

The genes are TRBV6-1 and TRBJ1-2; TRBD1 agrees at 8 bases. The germline CDR1 and CDR2 sequences are MNHNS and SASEGT. This CDR3 comprises 15 residues. V lost 3 bases to trimming and J lost 7 bases; unmatched junction nucleotides: 10. CDR3 sequence (DNA): TGTGCCAGCAGTGACCCTGGACAGGGAGGTCGTGGCTACACCTTC. Translation: CASSDPGQGGRGYTF.

The genes are TRBV5-3 and TRBJ2-4; TRBD1 is a possible D gene (6 bases). Being an ORF, TRBV5-3 has a function that is uncertain. V was pared by 0 bases and J by 0 bases, with 10 bases between. The CDR3 consists of 16 residues. The CDR3 loop reads CARSLVVGGAKNIQYF. The CDR3 DNA sequence: TGTGCCAGAAGCTTGGTTGTAGGGGGAGCCAAAAACATTCAGTACTTC.